This T cell receptor beta chain was documented in a study of vaccination and CD4 T cells after COVID-19 (dated by TCRdb to 2021 to 2024). Turning to the overall study: Convalescent patients had a positive SARS-CoV-2 result on nasal swab PCR, and of these patients, fewer than ten had mild disease and one had severe disease. The cultures were stimulated with overlapping spike peptide pools from SARS-CoV-2 and from the common cold coronaviruses HCoV-NL63, HCoV-OC43 and HCoV-229E. Post-vaccine blood samples were taken a median of about 77 days after the second vaccine dose, with a range of roughly 13 to 250 days. Participants received two doses of either the Pfizer-BioNTech BNT162b2 vaccine (n=8) or the Moderna mRNA-1273 vaccine (n=2). In 10 COVID-19 convalescent patients and 4 infection-naive healthy vaccine recipients, the spike-specific CD4+ TCR repertoire before mRNA vaccination was compared with the repertoire after mRNA vaccination. Post-COVID blood samples were collected from convalescent patients a median of around 96 days after diagnosis, with a range of roughly 30 to 170 days. Control cultures used a CEFX viral epitope pool as positive control, an HIV-1 Nef peptide pool as negative control, or no peptide. Six males and four females were included in the convalescent cohort, with two Hispanic individuals, seven Caucasians, two Asians and one multiracial person represented. The paper as a whole reports these results and caveats: The median number of SARS-CoV-2-reactive clonotypes rose from 20 to 25 after infection to 30 to 45 after vaccination, but the change was not significant. Of the vaccine-specific clones found in convalescent patients, nearly all (304 of 307) were mono-reactive for SARS-CoV-2 spike instead of being cross-reactive with common cold coronaviruses. Relatively few convalescent patients were included in the study, and early timepoints after natural infection were not analyzed. Among the post-vaccine SARS-CoV-2-reactive clones in convalescent patients, a median approximately 90% showed up only after vaccination, which suggests vaccine-specific priming.

V is reduced by 2 bases and J by 0 bases, leaving a spacing of 13 bases between them. CDR1 and CDR2, per the germline V gene (reference sequence), are DFQATT and SNEGSKA. The CDR3, from cysteine to phenylalanine, totals 15 residues. Just CDR3 DNA is preserved here, 45 bases in frame from base 1. Turning to this clonotype: The antigen it binds to is not known. One base away there is no much larger clone; base qualities are not given.

Library construction relied on PCR. TCR sequencing of DNA from cultured CD4+ T cells used the Oncomine TCR Beta short-read assay at the Johns Hopkins FTIC core. The QIAamp micro DNA kit was used to extract genomic DNA from the cultured CD4+ T cells. Oncomine TCR Beta libraries from cultured CD4+ T cells were pooled with unique dual indexes and sequenced on an Illumina iSeq 100. In the original analysis: Non-productive sequences were removed, and CDR3s not starting with C, not ending with F or W, or shorter than 7 amino acids were discarded. The MANAFEST web application identified antigen-specific clonotypes by comparing peptide-stimulated wells against reference wells and other culture wells. An FDR below 0.05, an odds ratio above 5, and a productive frequency above 0.1% in at least two of three replicate wells were required for clones to be considered positive. A clonotype counted as cross-reactive if it showed significant expansion both in the SARS-CoV-2 spike wells and in at least one common cold coronavirus spike condition. CDR3 homology was assessed with Levenshtein distances (stringdist) and unrooted phylogenetic trees (ape) in R version 3.6.1. The public reads were reanalyzed by TCRdb: fastp trimming at Q25, MiXCR alignment, in-frame beta chains only. Merged by CDR3 protein, the rows form single entries marked with the most common genes and DNA. The V and J calls were determined by TCRdb, not by the authors. This sample holds about 5,200 distinct CDR3 sequences; about 30% were observed only once. The top ten constitute 20% to 25% of the sample.

Reading the label with the study, this specimen's treatment or condition is: roughly 11-day PBMC culture with coronavirus spike peptide pools or control peptides (ViraFEST assay). The ViraFEST assay, used in the study, expanded antigen-specific T cells with peptide pools and then identified the expanded clonotypes through TCR sequencing. Positive SARS-CoV-2 PCR tests in the convalescent patients dated from March to December 2020, before Alpha, Beta and Delta variants emerged in the United States. Each well held around 1.9 million PBMCs cultured with approximately 9.1 ug/ml peptide pools in IMDM containing 5% human AB serum and roughly 9.3 IU/ml IL-2. Half of the culture medium was replaced with fresh IL-2-containing medium on days 3 and 7. CD4+ T cells were isolated after approximately 10 days of culture through negative selection using the EasySep CD4+ T cell isolation kit. Ficoll-Paque Plus gradient centrifugation was used to isolate PBMCs from whole blood, and the isolated PBMCs were then either used fresh or cryopreserved at -140C. Triplicate wells were generally used for each culture condition.

This chain is built from TRBV20-1 and TRBJ1-1, with the D gene call left open. This TCR came from a human donor who had recovered from COVID-19. Sequences were derived from CD4+ T cells from blood, cultured in vitro, sampled after SARS-CoV-2 vaccination. The CDR3 has the sequence CSARLNGPMNTEAFF. The nucleotides are TGCAGTGCTAGATTGAACGGTCCCATGAACACTGAAGCTTTCTTT.